Sequencing of this T cell receptor (beta chain) was carried out in a study of T-cell memory formation after mild COVID-19 (dated by TCRdb to 2020 to 2023). In terms of the full investigation: Most TCR sequence clusters were specific to one of the two donors. The cohort was made up of two young adult volunteers, one female and one male, who were previously healthy. T-cell clones expanding and contracting after mild COVID-19 in two donors were tracked by longitudinal TCRalpha and TCRbeta repertoire sequencing.

CDR1 and CDR2, looked up from the germline V gene, are MNHEY and SVGAGI. Trimming takes 8 bases from V and 1 base from J, and the germline ends sit 16 bases apart. The CDR3, cysteine through phenylalanine, is 15 amino acids long. Kept here is only the CDR3 DNA, which spans 45 bases and is read in frame from base 1. Sequencing was performed on an Illumina NovaSeq 6000. Using 5'RACE with constant-segment primers, TCRalpha and TCRbeta cDNA libraries were constructed, with sample barcodes and unique molecular identifiers added in the process. RNA was extracted from every sample with Trizol reagent. Amplification of the libraries took two PCR steps, and the second step added a second sample barcode plus Illumina TruSeq adapters. Sequencing of the libraries was done on an Illumina NovaSeq, producing 2 x 150 bp paired-end reads. The study's processing was this. Reads were demultiplexed and collapsed into UMI-guided consensus sequences with migec v1.2.7. Using mixcr v2.1.11, the UMI consensuses were aligned to TRA and TRB V and J templates and assembled into clonotypes. A clonotype was counted as expanded or contracted only when both edgeR and NoisET called the clonotype significant, with the noise models trained on biological replicates. edgeR calls used a false discovery rate-adjusted p below 0.01 and a log2 fold-change threshold of 1. As an exploratory analysis of dynamics, PCA with hierarchical clustering was applied to max-normalized trajectories of the 1000 most abundant clonotypes. The CD4 or CD8 phenotype of responding clones was assigned using the separately sequenced CD4+ and CD8+ repertoires. TCRdb ran its own pipeline on the public reads, namely fastp trimming at Q25 and MiXCR clone calling, and kept in-frame beta chains. Merged by CDR3 protein, the rows form single entries marked with the most common genes and DNA. For this entry, the V and J calls and clone size follow TCRdb and not the study's own pipeline. The sample records 150,000 to 200,000 distinct CDR3 sequences, over 20% of which are singletons. Clones ranked in the top ten supply under 25% of the sample.

Concerning this clonotype: The target of this receptor is not known. No qualities accompany the bases; no much larger clone lies one base away.

Ficoll-Paque density gradient centrifugation was used to isolate PBMCs. The paper as a whole reports these results and caveats: SARS-CoV-2 specificity of the second-wave clones peaking on day 37 was not confirmed. Clones contracting from day 15 to 85 had balanced CD4/CD8 phenotypes, while a second wave expanding from day 15 to 37 was biased towards CD4+. Only a couple of mild cases were covered by the study, and larger cohorts that include severe cases with pre-infection samples were considered necessary. Some responding clones were found in pre-infection memory, which suggests that pre-existing cross-reactive memory T cells took part in the SARS-CoV-2 response. Contracting CD4+ clones were found mainly in CM and EM memory subsets, while CD8+ clones were enriched in EMRA.

This receptor was obtained from an adult woman who had mild COVID-19 (a few samples of this study predate the infection). The sample titles of this study are shuffled in the database, so cell type and time point are left out; the donor was told from shared clones. Sequenced: PBMCs or a T cell subset sorted from them (not recorded which). The V and J genes are TRBV6-5 and TRBJ2-3, with the identity of the D gene unclear. The CDR3 reads CASALWTSGTDTQYF. The nucleotides are TGTGCCAGCGCCTTATGGACCTCTGGCACAGATACGCAGTATTTT.